Each of the 32 T cell receptor beta chains below was sequenced from the same sample in a study of shared clonotypes between healthy human individuals. Generated by immunoSEQ multiplex PCR, the TCRdb table keeps only in-frame clones and is missing some. The sample records approximately 1.4 million clones, under 99% being singletons. The source material was naive CD4+ T cells sorted from blood. Subset: CD45RA+ positively selected. All receptors come from a man aged 30-40 years in good health.

The CDR3: CASSEEGGIKNTEAFF. DNA for the CDR3: TGTGCCAGCAGTGAAGAGGGTGGCATAAAGAACACTGAAGCTTTCTTT. This chain joins TRBV2 and TRBJ1-1; the D is unclear. The germline V gene encodes CDR1 SNHLY and CDR2 FYNNEI. Between the trimmed V and J ends, which lost 1 base and 1 base, there was a span of 13 bases. The CDR3 consists of 16 residues.

This clone has just a few counts. The chain employs TRBV6-5 and TRBJ1-1; D perhaps matches TRBD1 (5 bases). Germline-derived CDR1 and CDR2 are MNHEY and SVGAGI. Trimming pared 2 bases from V and 1 base from J, leaving 8 bases between. CDR3 length: 14 amino acids. CDR3 DNA sequence: TGTGCCAGCAGTTACCGGGGCCGGAACACTGAAGCTTTCTTT. It yields the protein CASSYRGRNTEAFF.

The chain is built from TRBV9 and TRBJ1-3, with D possibly TRBD1 on 5 matching bases. The CDR3 is 15 amino acids. Trimming left V 5 bases short and J 0 bases short, with 12 bases between. Germline CDR1 is SGDLS and CDR2 is YYNGEE. The CDR3 loop reads CASSRQGTSGNTIYF. CDR3 DNA sequence: TGTGCCAGCAGTCGTCAGGGTACCTCTGGAAACACCATATATTTT. The variable domain in full, with the rest retrieved from reference TRBV9 and TRBJ1-3, is DSGVTQTPKHLITATGQRVTLRCSPRSGDLSVYWYQQSLDQGLQFLIQYYNGEERAKGNILERFSAQQFPDLHSELNLSSLELGDSALYFCASSRQGTSGNTIYFGEGSWLTVV.

The chain employs TRBV28 and TRBJ2-1; 15 bases agree with TRBD2. There are 17 residues in the CDR3. The germline gives CDR1 MDHEN, CDR2 SYDVKM. Trimming removed 5 bases from V and 8 bases from J; junction bases left unmatched: 10. CDR3 region: CASSPWTSGRATDEQFF. The CDR3 DNA sequence: TGTGCCAGCAGTCCCTGGACTAGCGGGAGGGCCACGGATGAGCAGTTCTTC.

The chain recombines TRBV19 with TRBJ2-7, with 9 bases matching TRBD2. The CDR3 has 13 residues. The germline V gene has CDR1 LNHDA and CDR2 SQIVND (reference sequence). The J segment lost 4 bases and the V segment lost 10 bases, leaving 8 bases of the junction unmatched. CDR3 in amino acids: CATRAGGPYEQYF. Here the CDR3 DNA reads TGTGCCACCAGGGCGGGAGGGCCTTACGAGCAGTACTTC. Full variable domain (rest looked up from reference TRBV19 and TRBJ2-7): DGGITQSPKYLFRKEGQNVTLSCEQNLNHDAMYWYRQDPGQGLRLIYYSQIVNDFQKGDIAEGYSVSREKKESFPLTVTSAQKNPTAFYLCATRAGGPYEQYFGPGTRLTVT.

This clone was seen a few times. J is TRBJ2-6 and V is TRBV2; a possible D gene is TRBD2 (5 bases). V shed 6 bases and J shed 0 bases, with 15 bases lying between them. Germline CDR1 SNHLY, CDR2 FYNNEI. This CDR3 has 17 amino acids. CDR3 amino acids: CASRGRTLSSGANVLTF. CDR3 DNA: TGTGCCAGCAGGGGTAGGACTCTCAGCTCTGGGGCCAACGTCCTGACTTTC. The full variable domain, in which reference TRBV2 and TRBJ2-6 provide the parts outside the CDR3, is EPEVTQTPSHQVTQMGQEVILRCVPISNHLYFYWYRQILGQKVEFLVSFYNNEISEKSEIFDDQFSVERPDGSNFTLKIRSTKLEDSAMYFCASRGRTLSSGANVLTFGAGSRLTVL.

The chain combines TRBV19 with TRBJ2-7; 13 bases are shared with TRBD2. Germline V gene lookup returns CDR1 LNHDA and CDR2 SQIVND (reference sequence). The CDR3 has 15 residues. V dropped 5 bases and J dropped 3; count of bases not matched to a gene: 4. The CDR3 sequence: CASSVRTSGSYEQYF. CDR3 DNA sequence: TGTGCCAGTAGTGTACGGACTAGCGGGAGCTACGAGCAGTACTTC.

The genes are TRBV18 and TRBJ1-5; 9 bases map to TRBD1. Germline lookup yields CDR1 KGHSH and CDR2 LQKENI. Unmatched junction bases numbered 2, after V lost 4 bases and J lost 1 base. This CDR3 region has 15 residues. CDR3 amino acids: CASSHGTGSNQPQHF. CDR3 nucleotides: TGTGCCAGCTCACACGGGACAGGGAGCAATCAGCCCCAGCATTTT. Variable domain in full (rest from reference TRBV18 and TRBJ1-5): NAGVMQNPRHLVRRRGQEARLRCSPMKGHSHVYWYRQLPEEGLKFMVYLQKENIIDESGMPKERFSAEFPKEGPSILRIQQVVRGDSAAYFCASSHGTGSNQPQHFGDGTRLSIL.

This rearrangement joins TRBV6-1 to TRBJ2-7; D gene unclear. Germline lookup yields CDR1 MNHNS and CDR2 SASEGT. V dropped 3 bases and J dropped 3 bases, with 15 bases sitting between them. The CDR3 runs 15 residues. The DNA of the CDR3 is TGTGCCAGCAGTGACCCAGACAAGGGCCGCTACGAGCAGTACTTC. The encoded protein is CASSDPDKGRYEQYF.

This clone came up once. Distinct nucleotide sequences in the sample also encode this CDR3. The chain couples TRBV11-2 to TRBJ1-4; possibly TRBD1 for D (5 bases). The V end lost 4 bases, the J end lost 8 bases, and 8 bases lay between the germline ends. Per the germline V gene, CDR1 is SGHAT and CDR2 is FQNNGV. This CDR3 is built from 12 residues. CDR3 coding DNA: TGTGCCAGCAGCTCCCACAGGGAAAAACTGTTTTTT. Translation: CASSSHREKLFF.

The V gene is TRBV5-6, the J gene TRBJ2-5; 8 bases align to TRBD1. The length of the CDR3 is 14 residues. The V gene end was trimmed by 4 bases and the J gene end by 4 bases; junction bases not matched to a gene: 6. Looked up from germline, CDR1 is SGHDT and CDR2 is YYEEEE. CDR3 nucleotide sequence: TGTGCCAGCAGCCCTACTACAGGGGGAGAGACCCAGTACTTC. The encoded protein is CASSPTTGGETQYF.

On this clone itself: Additional DNA sequences in this sample encode the identical CDR3. The rearrangement uses TRBV9 and TRBJ1-5, with D possibly matching TRBD1 (5 bases). The CDR3 loop spans 15 amino acids. Per the germline V gene, CDR1 is SGDLS and CDR2 is YYNGEE. The ends were cut back, 0 bases at V and 0 bases at J, with 7 bases in the middle. The DNA of the CDR3 is TGTGCCAGCAGCGTAGGAGGGGTTAGCAATCAGCCCCAGCATTTT. This gives the protein CASSVGGVSNQPQHF.

Concerning this clone: Other DNA sequences within the sample encode an identical CDR3. J is TRBJ1-3 and V is TRBV27; D is uncertain. From germline, CDR1 is MNHEY and CDR2 SMNVEV (reference sequence). This CDR3 has 13 residues. V dropped 5 bases and J dropped 1 base, with 6 bases sitting between them. The CDR3 nucleotides are TGTGCCAGCAGTCCAAGTTCTGGAAACACCATATATTTT. It encodes CASSPSSGNTIYF.

The V call is TRBV9, the J call TRBJ1-4; the match to TRBD1 covers 10 bases. CDR1 and CDR2 from the germline V gene are SGDLS and YYNGEE. The CDR3 is 15 residues long. Trimming cost V 4 bases and J 7 bases; bases outside gene matches: 7. CDR3 bases: TGTGCCAGCAGCCCGAGGGACAGGGGTTCTGAAAAACTGTTTTTT. Translating gives CASSPRDRGSEKLFF.

The chain links TRBV9 to TRBJ2-3; the D is unclear. V was shortened by 1 base and J by 2 bases, with 5 bases between the two germline ends. Germline V gene sequence: CDR1 SGDLS, CDR2 YYNGEE. This CDR3 has 13 amino acids. Here the CDR3 reads CASSVNPTDTQYF. CDR3 coding DNA: TGTGCCAGCAGCGTAAATCCCACAGATACGCAGTATTTT.

The rearrangement joins TRBV5-1 to TRBJ2-7, with D unresolved. Trimming removed 4 bases at V and 0 bases at J, with 11 bases between. The CDR3 loop spans 14 amino acids. Germline V gene sequence: CDR1 SGHRS, CDR2 YFSETQ. The CDR3 coding sequence is TGCGCCAGCAGCCGTGACACAAACTCCTACGAGCAGTACTTC. Its translation: CASSRDTNSYEQYF.

The chain is built from TRBV27 and TRBJ2-6; the match to TRBD1 covers 10 bases. Germline CDR1 and CDR2: MNHEY and SMNVEV (reference sequence). With 5 bases clipped from V and 2 bases from J, the junction kept 6 bases outside the gene matches. The CDR3 is made up of 17 amino acids. The CDR3: CASSPGQGFAGANVLTF. CDR3 nucleotides: TGTGCCAGCAGTCCGGGACAGGGGTTCGCTGGGGCCAACGTCCTGACTTTC.

This clone was detected only once. This sequence joins TRBV18 and TRBJ2-2, with 8 bases matching TRBD1. Germline values: CDR1 KGHSH, CDR2 LQKENI. V lost 0 bases, J lost 3 bases, and 6 bases stayed unmatched. CDR3 length equals 17 residues. DNA of the CDR3: TGTGCCAGCTCACCACCGGTTCAGGGGGCGTACACCGGGGAGCTGTTTTTT. Translating gives CASSPPVQGAYTGELFF.

The chain combines TRBV19 with TRBJ2-7; possibly TRBD1 for D (5 bases). V gave up 3 bases and J gave up 1 base, with 10 bases separating them. This CDR3 has 14 residues. Germline V lookup: CDR1 LNHDA, CDR2 SQIVND (reference sequence). CDR3 amino acids: CASSMSGNSYEQYF. The CDR3 nucleotides read TGTGCCAGTAGTATGTCAGGGAATTCCTACGAGCAGTACTTC. The full variable domain, in which reference TRBV19 and TRBJ2-7 provide the parts outside the CDR3, is DGGITQSPKYLFRKEGQNVTLSCEQNLNHDAMYWYRQDPGQGLRLIYYSQIVNDFQKGDIAEGYSVSREKKESFPLTVTSAQKNPTAFYLCASSMSGNSYEQYFGPGTRLTVT.

J is TRBJ2-7 and V is TRBV13; 8 bases agree with TRBD2. The germline CDR1 and CDR2 sequences are PRHDT and FYEKMQ (reference sequence). The length of the CDR3 is 16 residues. V was clipped by 5 bases and J by 6 bases; unmatched bases: 15. The CDR3 is CASSPSYPGGPGEQYF. In DNA, the CDR3 is TGTGCCAGCAGCCCATCGTATCCGGGAGGGCCGGGCGAGCAGTACTTC.

This clone occurred once. The chain combines TRBV7-6 with TRBJ2-1; D is ambiguous. This CDR3 has 15 residues. The germline gives CDR1 SGHVS, CDR2 FNYEAQ. Trimming took 2 bases from V and 6 from J, leaving 14 bases between them. CDR3 region: CASSLMATIFNEQFF. Written as DNA, the CDR3 is TGTGCCAGCAGCTTAATGGCCACAATTTTCAATGAGCAGTTCTTC.

This chain links TRBV28 with TRBJ2-7; 7 nucleotides match TRBD1. Germline CDR1 is MDHEN and CDR2 is SYDVKM. The CDR3 covers 16 residues. With V trimmed by 6 bases and J by 0 bases, 11 bases remained unmatched. The CDR3 loop is CASRRSTGANSYEQYF. In DNA, the CDR3 is TGTGCCAGCAGAAGAAGTACAGGGGCTAACTCCTACGAGCAGTACTTC. The complete variable domain, with remaining parts taken from reference TRBV28 and TRBJ2-7, reads DVKVTQSSRYLVKRTGEKVFLECVQDMDHENMFWYRQDPGLGLRLIYFSYDVKMKEKGDIPEGYSVSREKKERFSLILESASTNQTSMYLCASRRSTGANSYEQYFGPGTRLTVT.

A remark on this clone: Other DNA sequences in the sample encode the same CDR3. The chain joins TRBV18 to TRBJ2-2; 7 bases align to TRBD2. With 1 base clipped from V and 5 bases from J, the junction kept 1 base outside the gene matches. The CDR3 spans 14 residues. Per germline, CDR1 KGHSH and CDR2 LQKENI. The CDR3 nucleotides read TGTGCCAGCTCACCACTGGGAGGGACCGGGGAGCTGTTTTTT. This codes for CASSPLGGTGELFF.

V gene TRBV27 combines with J gene TRBJ2-1, with TRBD2 identical over 13 bases. The CDR3 runs to 21 residues. V lost 6 bases and J lost 3; bases outside the gene matches: 20. From germline, CDR1 is MNHEY and CDR2 SMNVEV (reference sequence). CDR3 DNA: TGTGCCAGCAGCAAGAAGCCGGGACTAGCGGGATGGGATAGGTACTACAATGAGCAGTTCTTC. The encoded protein is CASSKKPGLAGWDRYYNEQFF.

The chain is built from TRBV28 and TRBJ2-7, with D possibly TRBD1 on 7 matching bases. Between the trimmed V and J ends, which lost 10 bases and 3 bases, there was a span of 19 bases. From germline, CDR1 is MDHEN and CDR2 SYDVKM. This CDR3 region has 14 residues. In DNA form, the CDR3 reads TGTGCCACGGGAGAACAGGGGCCCTTCTACGAGCAGTACTTC. This sequence encodes CATGEQGPFYEQYF.

As to this clone: The sample holds other DNA sequences that translate to the same CDR3. This chain uses TRBV27 with TRBJ1-5; unclear D gene. CDR1 MNHEY and CDR2 SMNVEV come from the germline V gene (reference sequence). The ends were cut back, 2 bases at V and 0 bases at J, with 5 bases in the middle. The CDR3 is 14 residues long. The CDR3 coding sequence is TGTGCCAGCAGTTTAGTGGGTAGCAATCAGCCCCAGCATTTT. Translated, it gives CASSLVGSNQPQHF.

This clone appeared a single time. The V call is TRBV5-1, the J call TRBJ1-4, with D hard to call. Trimming removed 1 base at V and 7 bases at J, with 8 bases between. The CDR3 length is 13 residues. Germline lookup yields CDR1 SGHRS and CDR2 YFSETQ. The DNA for the CDR3 is TGCGCCAGCAGCTTGATGACGAGTGAAAAACTGTTTTTT. This translates into CASSLMTSEKLFF.

As regards this clone: One end of the junction varies from germline; a read error may be responsible. The chain combines TRBV7-7 with TRBJ2-2; no reliable D call. Germline assignment: CDR1 SSHAT and CDR2 FNYEAQ (reference sequence). The CDR3 extends over 18 amino acids. As DNA, the CDR3 is TGTGCTAGCAGCGATATCAGCTGGTATAAGGTCGACACCGGGGAGCTGTTTTTT. Amino acids: CASSDISWYKVDTGELFF.

The chain is built from TRBV25-1 and TRBJ1-3; D is ambiguous. In germline, CDR1 is MGHDK, CDR2 SYGVNS. Trimming pared 6 bases from V and 5 bases from J, leaving 11 bases between. The CDR3 totals 13 residues. The CDR3 DNA sequence: TGTGCCAGCAGAACAGCATCCCGAAACACCATATATTTT. Protein sequence: CASRTASRNTIYF.

The V call is TRBV10-1, the J call TRBJ2-7, with 10 bases lining up with TRBD1. Trimming took 0 bases from V and 6 from J; bases not matched to a gene: 11. The CDR3 is made up of 17 amino acids. Per germline, CDR1 WNHNN and CDR2 SYGVQD (reference sequence). The CDR3 is CASSESTPGTGVSEQYF. As DNA, the CDR3 is TGCGCCAGCAGTGAGTCTACTCCCGGGACAGGGGTTAGCGAGCAGTACTTC.

CDR3 region: CASSSLAGLGSEQYF. CDR3 coding DNA: TGTGCCAGCAGCTCCCTAGCGGGACTGGGCTCCGAGCAGTACTTC. V usage is TRBV9 and J usage is TRBJ2-7, with 9 bases lining up with TRBD2. The CDR3 extends over 15 amino acids. Germline loops: CDR1 SGDLS, CDR2 YYNGEE. V dropped 4 bases and J dropped 6; count of bases not matched to a gene: 11. Together with reference TRBV9 and TRBJ2-7, the CDR3 gives the full variable domain: DSGVTQTPKHLITATGQRVTLRCSPRSGDLSVYWYQQSLDQGLQFLIQYYNGEERAKGNILERFSAQQFPDLHSELNLSSLELGDSALYFCASSSLAGLGSEQYFGPGTRLTVT.

The rearrangement uses TRBV9 and TRBJ2-1; 7 nucleotides align to TRBD2. V lost 0 bases, J lost 8 bases, and 5 bases stayed unmatched. This CDR3 comprises 14 residues. Germline V gene sequence: CDR1 SGDLS, CDR2 YYNGEE. In DNA form, the CDR3 reads TGTGCCAGCAGCGTAGCCCTGGGAGGGTATGAGCAGTTCTTC. Residues: CASSVALGGYEQFF.